This T cell receptor (beta chain) was retrieved from a study of cytomegalovirus exposure and HLA in healthy donors. CDR3 size: 13 residues. The germline CDR1 and CDR2 sequences are SEHNR and FQNEAQ (reference sequence). Losses at the gene ends were 4 bases for V and 5 bases for J; bases not matched to a gene: 3. PCR primers comprised 60 Vbeta and 13 Jbeta primers. Measured with immunoSEQ multiplex PCR; TCRdb has only the in-frame clones, and not every one. The table shows some 170,000 clones, with around four fifths occurring only once. The receptor comes from a woman between 45 and 65 years old in good health and CMV-seronegative. The V gene is TRBV7-9, the J gene TRBJ1-1, with 8 bases identical to TRBD1. Material for sequencing was PBMCs. CDR3 residues: CASSSDRDTEAFF. The CDR3 nucleotides read TGTGCCAGCAGCTCGGACAGGGATACTGAAGCTTTCTTT.